The T cell receptor (beta chain) described here comes from a study of identifying expanded T cells in peripheral blood. The study, taken as a whole, reports: Clone count variance between approximately two-week samples rose with total template count. Differentially abundant clones: about 1.1 between replicates, just under 17 at 2 to 3 weeks, approximately 18 at four.

Concerning this clone: Its matching antigen is unknown.

The CDR3 has 15 residues. V shed 10 bases, J shed 1 base, and the junction held 12 bases outside the gene matches. Germline V gives CDR1 SGHRS, CDR2 YFSETQ. During the collection period, no donor immune events like infections were recorded. The method was immunoSEQ multiplex PCR; TCRdb's version includes in-frame clones alone and lacks a portion of them. The sample records approximately 130,000 clones, 86% being singletons. The receptor was isolated from a person aged 18 to 75 in good health. The chain is built from TRBV5-1 and TRBJ2-5, with 8 bases identical to TRBD2. The sequenced sample was blood. The CDR3 here is CAGKSGTRPQETQYF. The CDR3, as DNA: TGCGCCGGAAAATCCGGGACTAGGCCCCAAGAGACCCAGTACTTC.